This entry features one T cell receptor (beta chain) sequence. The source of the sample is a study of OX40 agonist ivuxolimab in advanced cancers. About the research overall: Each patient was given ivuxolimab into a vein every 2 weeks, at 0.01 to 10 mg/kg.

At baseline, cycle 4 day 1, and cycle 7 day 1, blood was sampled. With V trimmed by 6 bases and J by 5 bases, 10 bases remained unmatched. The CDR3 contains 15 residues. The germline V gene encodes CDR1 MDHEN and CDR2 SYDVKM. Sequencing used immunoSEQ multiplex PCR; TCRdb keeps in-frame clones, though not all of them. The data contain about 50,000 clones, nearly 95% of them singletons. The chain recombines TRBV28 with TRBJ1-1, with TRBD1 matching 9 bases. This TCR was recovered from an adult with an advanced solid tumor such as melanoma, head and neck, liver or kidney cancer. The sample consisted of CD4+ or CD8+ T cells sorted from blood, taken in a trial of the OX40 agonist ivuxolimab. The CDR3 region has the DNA TGTGCCAGCAGCCTCGACAGGGGGGGATGGACTGAAGCTTTCTTT. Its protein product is CASSLDRGGWTEAFF.